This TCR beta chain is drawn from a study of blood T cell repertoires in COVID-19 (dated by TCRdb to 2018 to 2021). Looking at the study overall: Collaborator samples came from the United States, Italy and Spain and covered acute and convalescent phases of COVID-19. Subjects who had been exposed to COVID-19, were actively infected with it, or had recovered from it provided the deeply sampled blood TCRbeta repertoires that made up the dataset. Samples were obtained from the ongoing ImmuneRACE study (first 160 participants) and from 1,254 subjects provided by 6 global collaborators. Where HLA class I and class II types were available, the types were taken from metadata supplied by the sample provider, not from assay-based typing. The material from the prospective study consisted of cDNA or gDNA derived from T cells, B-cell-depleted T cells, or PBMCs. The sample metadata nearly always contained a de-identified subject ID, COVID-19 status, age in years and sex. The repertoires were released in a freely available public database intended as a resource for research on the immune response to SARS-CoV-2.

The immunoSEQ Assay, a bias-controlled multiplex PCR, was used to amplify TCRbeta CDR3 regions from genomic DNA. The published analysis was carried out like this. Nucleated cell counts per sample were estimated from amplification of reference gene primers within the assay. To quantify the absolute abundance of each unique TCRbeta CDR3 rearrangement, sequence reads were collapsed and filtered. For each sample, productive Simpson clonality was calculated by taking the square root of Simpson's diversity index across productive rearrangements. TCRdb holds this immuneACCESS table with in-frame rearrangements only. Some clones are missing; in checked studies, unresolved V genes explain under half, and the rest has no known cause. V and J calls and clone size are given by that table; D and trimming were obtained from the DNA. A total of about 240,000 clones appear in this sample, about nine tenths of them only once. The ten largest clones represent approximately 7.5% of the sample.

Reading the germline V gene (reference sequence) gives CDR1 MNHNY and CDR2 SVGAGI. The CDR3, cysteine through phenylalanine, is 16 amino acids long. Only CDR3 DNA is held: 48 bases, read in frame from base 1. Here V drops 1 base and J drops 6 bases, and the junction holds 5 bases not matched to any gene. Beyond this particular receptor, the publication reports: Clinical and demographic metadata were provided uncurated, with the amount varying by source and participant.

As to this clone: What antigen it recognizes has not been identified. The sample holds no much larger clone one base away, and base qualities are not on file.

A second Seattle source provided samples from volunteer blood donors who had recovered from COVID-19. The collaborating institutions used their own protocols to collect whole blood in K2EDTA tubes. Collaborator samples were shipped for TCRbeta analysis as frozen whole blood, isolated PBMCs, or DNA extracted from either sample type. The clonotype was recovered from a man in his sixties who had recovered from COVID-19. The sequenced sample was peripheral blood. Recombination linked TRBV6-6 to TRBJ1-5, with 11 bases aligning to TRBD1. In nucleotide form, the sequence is TGTGCCAGCAGTTACTTCGGACAGGGGGCTATTCAGCCCCAGCATTTT. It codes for CASSYFGQGAIQPQHF.